These 3 T cell receptor beta chains came from one sample sequenced in a study of beta chain features in type 1 diabetes. Study outcomes and limitations: TCRB CDR3s from Type 1 diabetes patients were moderately but significantly shorter in all four CD4+ subsets.

Their antigens remain unidentified. Expressed TCRB transcripts were sequenced because the entire RNA isolate underwent reverse transcription. Assay: immunoSEQ multiplex PCR; the TCRdb copy retains only in-frame clones and omits some. This table holds 600,000 to 750,000 clones, around an eighth found once. The sample taken for sequencing was naive CD4+ T cells from blood. These receptors were obtained from a young man with type 1 diabetes.

V usage is TRBV7-3 and J usage is TRBJ1-2; D might be TRBD1 (5 bases). The CDR3 has 14 amino acids. V gave up 4 bases and J gave up 14 bases, with 23 bases separating them. Germline values: CDR1 SGHTA, CDR2 FQGTGA. The CDR3 loop is CASSSLDWEGAPTF. The CDR3 DNA reads as TGTGCCAGCAGCTCACTCGACTGGGAAGGGGCCCCGACCTTC.

The chain recombines TRBV28 with TRBJ1-2; 7 nucleotides agree with TRBD1. Germline-derived CDR1 and CDR2 are MDHEN and SYDVKM. V gave up 5 bases and J gave up 2 bases; unmatched junction bases: 8. The CDR3 has 15 amino acids. CDR3 protein: CASSPLTGSNYGYTF. For the CDR3, the DNA is TGTGCCAGCAGTCCCCTGACAGGGTCCAACTATGGCTACACCTTC.

Many counts were recorded for this clone. This chain links TRBV7-2 with TRBJ2-7, with TRBD2 identical over 8 bases. Trimming at V came to 2 bases and at J to 3 bases, leaving 6 bases not matched to a gene. In germline, CDR1 is SGHTA, CDR2 FQGNSA. CDR3 length equals 15 residues. CDR3 sequence (DNA): TGTGCCAGCAGCTTACTAGCGGGTTCTATCTACGAGCAGTACTTC. This codes for CASSLLAGSIYEQYF.